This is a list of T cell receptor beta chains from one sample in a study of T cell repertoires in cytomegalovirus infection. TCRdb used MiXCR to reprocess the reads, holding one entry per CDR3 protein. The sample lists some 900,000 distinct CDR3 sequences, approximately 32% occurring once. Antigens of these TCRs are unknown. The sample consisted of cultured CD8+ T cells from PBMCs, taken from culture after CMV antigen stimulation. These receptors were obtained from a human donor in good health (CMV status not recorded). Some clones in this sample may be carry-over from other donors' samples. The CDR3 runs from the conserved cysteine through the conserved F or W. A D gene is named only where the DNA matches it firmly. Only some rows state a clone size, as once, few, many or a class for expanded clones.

cdr3_nt: TGCGCCAGCAGCCAAGACCGAGGGTTGAAGGGACCTGAAGCTTTCTTT
cdr3_aa: CASSQDRGLKGPEAFF
d_call: NA
clone_size: few
v_call: TRBV4-1
j_call: TRBJ1-1

cdr3_nt: TGTGCCAGCAGTCTGCGACAGGGCGGTAATCAGCCCCAGCATTTT
cdr3_aa: CASSLRQGGNQPQHF
d_call: TRBD1
clone_size: many
v_call: TRBV12-3/TRBV12-4
j_call: TRBJ1-5

cdr3_nt: TGTGCCAGCAGTTTGGGGAGACACGGTGAGCAGTTCTTC
cdr3_aa: CASSLGRHGEQFF
d_call: NA
clone_size: NA
v_call: TRBV27
j_call: TRBJ2-1

cdr3_nt: TGTGCCAGCAGCCGCCGGGGTACTGGAAACACCATATATTTT
cdr3_aa: CASSRRGTGNTIYF
d_call: NA
clone_size: few
v_call: TRBV12-3/TRBV12-4
j_call: TRBJ1-3

cdr3_nt: TGTGCCAGCAGCGGAGGGGATCCGCCTGGAAACACCATATATTTT
cdr3_aa: CASSGGDPPGNTIYF
d_call: NA
clone_size: few
v_call: TRBV7-9
j_call: TRBJ1-3

cdr3_nt: TGTGCCAGCAGCTTAGCGCCCAGGGTGGCTAATTCACCCCTCCACTTT
cdr3_aa: CASSLAPRVANSPLHF
d_call: NA
clone_size: many
v_call: TRBV7-8
j_call: TRBJ1-6

cdr3_nt: TGTGCCAGCAGTTTATCGAGGGGTTCTTACTATGGCTACACCTTC
cdr3_aa: CASSLSRGSYYGYTF
d_call: NA
clone_size: NA
v_call: TRBV27
j_call: TRBJ1-2

cdr3_nt: TGTGCCAGCGGATTCCCGGGACAGGGGTCAGAGACCCAGTACTTC
cdr3_aa: CASGFPGQGSETQYF
d_call: TRBD1
clone_size: few
v_call: TRBV27
j_call: TRBJ2-5

cdr3_nt: TGTGCTAGCCACGCGAACACCGGGGAGCTGTTTTTT
cdr3_aa: CASHANTGELFF
d_call: NA
clone_size: NA
v_call: TRBV7-6
j_call: TRBJ2-2

cdr3_nt: TGTGCCAGTAGTATAGGTGGGACCGGCGAAGCTTTCTTT
cdr3_aa: CASSIGGTGEAFF
d_call: NA
clone_size: few
v_call: TRBV19
j_call: TRBJ1-1

cdr3_nt: TGTGCCAGCAGCTTAGCAACAGGCACCGGGGAGACCCAGTACTTC
cdr3_aa: CASSLATGTGETQYF
d_call: NA
clone_size: many
v_call: TRBV7-8
j_call: TRBJ2-5

cdr3_nt: TGTGCCACCAGTGATCCACAGGGACTAGACGGCTACACCTTC
cdr3_aa: CATSDPQGLDGYTF
d_call: NA
clone_size: NA
v_call: TRBV24-1
j_call: TRBJ1-2

cdr3_nt: TGTGCCAGCAGCTCCGACGCCTCCTACGAGCAGTACTTC
cdr3_aa: CASSSDASYEQYF
d_call: NA
clone_size: NA
v_call: TRBV5-4
j_call: TRBJ2-7

cdr3_nt: TGTGCCAGCAGCTTAGATGATTCGAGGCCCCAGCATTTT
cdr3_aa: CASSLDDSRPQHF
d_call: NA
clone_size: NA
v_call: TRBV7-6
j_call: TRBJ1-5

cdr3_nt: TGTGCCAGCGGGGGCTGGAACACTGAAGCTTTCTTT
cdr3_aa: CASGGWNTEAFF
d_call: NA
clone_size: NA
v_call: TRBV7-6
j_call: TRBJ1-1

cdr3_nt: TGTGCCAGCAGCACGTCCGGGACAGGGACTCACGAGCAGTACTTC
cdr3_aa: CASSTSGTGTHEQYF
d_call: TRBD1
clone_size: few
v_call: TRBV7-8
j_call: TRBJ2-7

cdr3_nt: TGTGCCAGCAGCCAAGAAAGGGAGAACACCGGGGAGCTGTTTTTT
cdr3_aa: CASSQERENTGELFF
d_call: NA
clone_size: NA
v_call: TRBV4-2
j_call: TRBJ2-2

cdr3_nt: TGTGTCAGCATTTTCGGCGGTGGTAGAACAGATACGCAGTATTTT
cdr3_aa: CVSIFGGGRTDTQYF
d_call: NA
clone_size: NA
v_call: TRBV6-6
j_call: TRBJ2-3

cdr3_nt: TGCGCCAGCAGCTTGGTTCCCGACCTGGGGGTCTACAATGAGCAGTTCTTC
cdr3_aa: CASSLVPDLGVYNEQFF
d_call: NA
clone_size: NA
v_call: TRBV5-1
j_call: TRBJ2-1

cdr3_nt: TGTGCCAGTAGTATGACACCGGCCGCAGGGCCCACCTTC
cdr3_aa: CASSMTPAAGPTF
d_call: NA
clone_size: NA
v_call: TRBV19
j_call: TRBJ1-2

cdr3_nt: TGTGCCATCAGTACCGGGACAGGGAATGAAAAACTGTTTTTT
cdr3_aa: CAISTGTGNEKLFF
d_call: TRBD1
clone_size: NA
v_call: TRBV10-3
j_call: TRBJ1-4

cdr3_nt: TGTGCCAGTAGTACGCCTTCCGGACAGCCCTATAGCAATCAGCCCCAGCATTTT
cdr3_aa: CASSTPSGQPYSNQPQHF
d_call: NA
clone_size: once
v_call: TRBV19
j_call: TRBJ1-5

cdr3_nt: TGTGCCAGCAGCTCCCTAATCTGGGAGACCCAGTACTTC
cdr3_aa: CASSSLIWETQYF
d_call: NA
clone_size: NA
v_call: TRBV12-3/TRBV12-4
j_call: TRBJ2-5

cdr3_nt: TGTGCCAGCAGTTCCACAGGGATCCCCTACAATGAGCAGTTCTTC
cdr3_aa: CASSSTGIPYNEQFF
d_call: NA
clone_size: few
v_call: TRBV27
j_call: TRBJ2-1

cdr3_nt: TGTGCCAGCAGTTACACGATCGGGGGTTCTTCACCCCTCCACTTT
cdr3_aa: CASSYTIGGSSPLHF
d_call: NA
clone_size: NA
v_call: TRBV6-5
j_call: TRBJ1-6

cdr3_nt: TGTGCCACCAGTGACCTCGGACAGTTGAGGACTGAAGCTTTCTTT
cdr3_aa: CATSDLGQLRTEAFF
d_call: NA
clone_size: NA
v_call: TRBV24-1
j_call: TRBJ1-1

cdr3_nt: TGTGCCAGCAGCCACCCGGAAGGGGCGACCACTGAAGCTTTCTTT
cdr3_aa: CASSHPEGATTEAFF
d_call: NA
clone_size: few
v_call: TRBV6-2/TRBV6-3
j_call: TRBJ1-1

cdr3_nt: TGTGCCAACACTCTCGCGGGGGGGCTCTTTGAGCAGTTCTTC
cdr3_aa: CANTLAGGLFEQFF
d_call: TRBD2
clone_size: NA
v_call: TRBV28
j_call: TRBJ2-1

cdr3_nt: TGCGCCAGCAGCCCCCCCTCAATCTTTAATGAGCAGTTCTTC
cdr3_aa: CASSPPSIFNEQFF
d_call: NA
clone_size: few
v_call: TRBV4-1
j_call: TRBJ2-1

cdr3_nt: TGTGCCAGCAGTGATCTTCGGCGGGCACAAGAGACCCAGTACTTC
cdr3_aa: CASSDLRRAQETQYF
d_call: NA
clone_size: NA
v_call: TRBV6-1
j_call: TRBJ2-5

cdr3_nt: TGTGCCAGCAGTTTTGGACAGACCTACGAGCAGTACTTC
cdr3_aa: CASSFGQTYEQYF
d_call: NA
clone_size: many
v_call: TRBV12-3/TRBV12-4
j_call: TRBJ2-7

cdr3_nt: TGTGCCAGCAGCTTAGGTCGGTGGGGACAGGGGAGGGCCTACAATGAGCTGTTCTTC
cdr3_aa: CASSLGRWGQGRAYNELFF
d_call: TRBD1
clone_size: NA
v_call: TRBV7-6
j_call: TRBJ2-1

cdr3_nt: TGTGCCAGCAGACCGGCGGGGAGCTCCTACAATGAGCAGTTCTTC
cdr3_aa: CASRPAGSSYNEQFF
d_call: NA
clone_size: NA
v_call: TRBV27
j_call: TRBJ2-1

cdr3_nt: TGTGCCAGCAAGACAGGACTGAACACTGAAGCTTTCTTT
cdr3_aa: CASKTGLNTEAFF
d_call: NA
clone_size: NA
v_call: TRBV6-5
j_call: TRBJ1-1

cdr3_nt: TGTGCCAGCAGCTCACACAGGACGAACACCGGGGAGCTGTTTTTT
cdr3_aa: CASSSHRTNTGELFF
d_call: NA
clone_size: few
v_call: TRBV7-9
j_call: TRBJ2-2

cdr3_nt: TGTGCCAGCAGTGAAGTGGAGCGGAAAGAGCCCCAGCATTTT
cdr3_aa: CASSEVERKEPQHF
d_call: NA
clone_size: NA
v_call: TRBV2
j_call: TRBJ1-5

cdr3_nt: TGTGCCAGCAGCCACAAACTAGCAGGAGTAAAGACCCAGTACTTC
cdr3_aa: CASSHKLAGVKTQYF
d_call: NA
clone_size: few
v_call: TRBV3-1
j_call: TRBJ2-5

cdr3_nt: TGTGCCAGCAGCTTACCCCCGGGGGGGAACACCGGGGAGCTGTTTTTT
cdr3_aa: CASSLPPGGNTGELFF
d_call: TRBD2
clone_size: NA
v_call: TRBV7-6
j_call: TRBJ2-2

cdr3_nt: TGTGCCACCAGTACAGAAGACGACTATGGCTACACCTTC
cdr3_aa: CATSTEDDYGYTF
d_call: NA
clone_size: NA
v_call: TRBV6-6
j_call: TRBJ1-2

cdr3_nt: TGTGCCAGCAGCTTAGCGGCTAGCGGGGTCGGAGATACGCAGTATTTT
cdr3_aa: CASSLAASGVGDTQYF
d_call: TRBD2
clone_size: NA
v_call: TRBV7-8
j_call: TRBJ2-3

cdr3_nt: TGTGCCAGCAGTTCTCCGACAGACTACAATGAGCAGTTCTTC
cdr3_aa: CASSSPTDYNEQFF
d_call: NA
clone_size: once
v_call: TRBV27
j_call: TRBJ2-1

cdr3_nt: TGTGCCAGCAGAGACCCTAGGACAGGGTACAATTCACCCCTCCACTTT
cdr3_aa: CASRDPRTGYNSPLHF
d_call: TRBD1
clone_size: NA
v_call: TRBV6-1
j_call: TRBJ1-6

cdr3_nt: TGTGCCAGCAGTCCTTACCCTAGCGCAGATACGCAGTATTTT
cdr3_aa: CASSPYPSADTQYF
d_call: NA
clone_size: NA
v_call: TRBV7-8
j_call: TRBJ2-3

cdr3_nt: TGTGCCATCGGATTCGAAGGGGTAGAAATGACGAACAATGAGCAGTTCTTC
cdr3_aa: CAIGFEGVEMTNNEQFF
d_call: NA
clone_size: NA
v_call: TRBV10-3
j_call: TRBJ2-1

cdr3_nt: TGCGCCAGCAGCGGGTCAGTCTCCTACAATGAGCAGTTCTTC
cdr3_aa: CASSGSVSYNEQFF
d_call: NA
clone_size: NA
v_call: TRBV5-1
j_call: TRBJ2-1

cdr3_nt: TGTGCCAGTAGCCCAGGGGGCTGGAGCTACACCTTC
cdr3_aa: CASSPGGWSYTF
d_call: TRBD1
clone_size: NA
v_call: TRBV19
j_call: TRBJ1-2

cdr3_nt: TGTGCCCTTTTCGACCCTTCGGGGAATGCGGATCAGCCCCAGCATTTT
cdr3_aa: CALFDPSGNADQPQHF
d_call: NA
clone_size: few
v_call: TRBV5-4
j_call: TRBJ1-5

cdr3_nt: TGTGCCAGCAGCCCTCCAAACGGGACGGCCGCCTACGAGCAGTACTTC
cdr3_aa: CASSPPNGTAAYEQYF
d_call: NA
clone_size: NA
v_call: TRBV7-1
j_call: TRBJ2-7

cdr3_nt: TGTGCCAGCAGCTCTCAGGGGGACCAATGGTGGGAGCAGTTCTTC
cdr3_aa: CASSSQGDQWWEQFF
d_call: TRBD1
clone_size: many
v_call: TRBV7-8
j_call: TRBJ2-1

cdr3_nt: TGTGCCAGCCGACAGCAAAACTATGGCTACACCTTC
cdr3_aa: CASRQQNYGYTF
d_call: NA
clone_size: NA
v_call: TRBV12-3/TRBV12-4
j_call: TRBJ1-2

cdr3_nt: TGTGTCACCAGTCCCTGGACAGGGAACACCGGGGAGCTGTTTTTT
cdr3_aa: CVTSPWTGNTGELFF
d_call: TRBD1
clone_size: NA
v_call: TRBV15
j_call: TRBJ2-2

cdr3_nt: TGTGCCAGCAGCTTAGTTCTGAACACTGAAGCTTTCTTT
cdr3_aa: CASSLVLNTEAFF
d_call: NA
clone_size: many
v_call: TRBV7-2
j_call: TRBJ1-1

cdr3_nt: TGTGCCAGCAGTTCCGGGACAGGGGCGTACTCCTACGAGCAGTACTTC
cdr3_aa: CASSSGTGAYSYEQYF
d_call: TRBD1
clone_size: NA
v_call: TRBV6-6
j_call: TRBJ2-7

cdr3_nt: TGTGCCACCAGCCTGGGGGAGGGGGGCCTAGATGAGCAGTTCTTC
cdr3_aa: CATSLGEGGLDEQFF
d_call: NA
clone_size: NA
v_call: TRBV15
j_call: TRBJ2-1

cdr3_nt: TGTGCCAGCAGCTTAGGCCTACGGGGGGCTAGAGAGACCCAGTACTTC
cdr3_aa: CASSLGLRGARETQYF
d_call: NA
clone_size: many
v_call: TRBV11-3
j_call: TRBJ2-5

cdr3_nt: TGTGCCAGTGCTCCGGGACAGACGTATCTTTTCAACACTGAAGCTTTCTTT
cdr3_aa: CASAPGQTYLFNTEAFF
d_call: TRBD1
clone_size: NA
v_call: TRBV19
j_call: TRBJ1-1